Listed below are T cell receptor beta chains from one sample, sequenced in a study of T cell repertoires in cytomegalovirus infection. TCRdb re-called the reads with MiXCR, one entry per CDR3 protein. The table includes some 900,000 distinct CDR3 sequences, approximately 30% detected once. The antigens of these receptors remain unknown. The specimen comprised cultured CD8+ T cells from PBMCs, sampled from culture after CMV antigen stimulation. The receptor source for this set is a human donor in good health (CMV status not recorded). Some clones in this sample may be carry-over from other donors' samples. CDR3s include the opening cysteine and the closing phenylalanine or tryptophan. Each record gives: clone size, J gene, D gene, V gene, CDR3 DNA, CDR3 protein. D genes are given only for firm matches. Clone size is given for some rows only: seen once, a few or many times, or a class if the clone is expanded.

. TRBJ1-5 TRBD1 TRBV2 TGTGCCAGCAGCGGACCCACGGGACAGGGAAGTTTCGGCAATCAGCCCCAGCATTTT CASSGPTGQGSFGNQPQHF
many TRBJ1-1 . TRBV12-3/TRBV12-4 TGTGCCAGCAGCTCTCCCCTAGGACAGATGAACACTGAAGCTTTCTTT CASSSPLGQMNTEAFF
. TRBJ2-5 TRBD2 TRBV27 TGTGCCAACAGTTTAATAGCGGGGGGGCCCAGAGAGACCCAGTACTTC CANSLIAGGPRETQYF
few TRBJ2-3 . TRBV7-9 TGTGCCAGCAGCCAAGGAGAGAGCACAGATACGCAGTATTTT CASSQGESTDTQYF
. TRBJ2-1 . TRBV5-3 TGTGCCAGAAGCCCGATAAGGCCCCCGAGACAGTTCTTC CARSPIRPPRQFF
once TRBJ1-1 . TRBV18 TGTGCCAGCTCACCACGGAAAACGGCAGCCAACACTGAAGCTTTCTTT CASSPRKTAANTEAFF
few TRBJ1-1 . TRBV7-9 TGTGCCAGCGGCCCGGCTAGGTTCACTGAAGCTTTCTTT CASGPARFTEAFF
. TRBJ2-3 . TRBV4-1 TGCGCCAGTAGACGTCCAGGAATTGAGGCAGATACGCAGTATTTT CASRRPGIEADTQYF
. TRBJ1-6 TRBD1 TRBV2 TGTGCCAGCAGTGGACAGGGCCTTAATTCACCCCTCCACTTT CASSGQGLNSPLHF
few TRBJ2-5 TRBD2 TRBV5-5 TGTGCCAGCCTCCTGGCTAGCGGGGGACCAGAGACCCAGTACTTC CASLLASGGPETQYF
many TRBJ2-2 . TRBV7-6 TGTGCCAGCAGCTTATCTTCTGCACAGAACACCGGGGAGCTGTTTTTT CASSLSSAQNTGELFF
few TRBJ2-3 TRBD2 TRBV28 TGTGCCAGCAGTTTTCCGCCCCAGACTAGCGTGGAAGATACGCAGTATTTT CASSFPPQTSVEDTQYF
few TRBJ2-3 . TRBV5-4 TGTGCCAGCAGCTTGCCTATTATTGCTGGGGACTCTAGCACAGATACGCAGTATTTT CASSLPIIAGDSSTDTQYF
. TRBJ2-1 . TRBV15 TGTGCCACCAGCACACGGGTTAATTCCTACAATGAGCAGTTCTTC CATSTRVNSYNEQFF
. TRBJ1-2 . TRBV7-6 TGTGCCGGCAGCTTAAGCAGCCTCCAGATCTATGGCTACACCTTC CAGSLSSLQIYGYTF
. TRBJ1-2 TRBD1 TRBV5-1 TGCGTCAGCAGCGTGGGGGACAGGGCCGTCGACGACACCTTC CVSSVGDRAVDDTF
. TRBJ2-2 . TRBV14 TGTGCCAGCAGCCAAGTAGTACCTACGAACACCGGGGAGCTGTTTTTT CASSQVVPTNTGELFF
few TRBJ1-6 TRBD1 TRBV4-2 TGTGCCAGCAGCCAAGGCCTAATTTTAACGGGGACAGATAATTCACCCCTCCACTTT CASSQGLILTGTDNSPLHF
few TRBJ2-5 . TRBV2 TGTGCCAGCACGGAGTGGTTCGGGGGGCAAAGGGAGACCCAGTACTTC CASTEWFGGQRETQYF
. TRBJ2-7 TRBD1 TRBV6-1 TGTGCCAGCAGTGAAGGGACAGGGTACTCCTACGAGCAGTACTTC CASSEGTGYSYEQYF
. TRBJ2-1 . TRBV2 TGTGCCAGCATCAGAACAGGGCCCGGCGGTGAGCAGTTCTTC CASIRTGPGGEQFF
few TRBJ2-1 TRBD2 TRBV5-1 TGCGCCAGCAGCTTGGCCCAGCGGGGGGTCCTTGAGCAGTTCTTC CASSLAQRGVLEQFF
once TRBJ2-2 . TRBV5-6 TGTGCCAGCAGCTTTTCGACCACCGGGGAGCTGTTTTTT CASSFSTTGELFF
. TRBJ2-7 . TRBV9 TGTGCCAGCAGCCCTGCCGGGGACGAGCAGTACTTC CASSPAGDEQYF
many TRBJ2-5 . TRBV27 TGTGCCAGCAAATGGGGGACCCCGGCGGAGACCCAGTACTTC CASKWGTPAETQYF
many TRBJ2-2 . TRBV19 TGTGCCAGCAGCGGCGGAGGGGAGCTGTTTTTT CASSGGGELFF
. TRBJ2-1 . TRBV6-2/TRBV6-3 TGTGCCAGCAGCCTTTTTACCGCCAGCTCCTACAATGAGCAGTTCTTC CASSLFTASSYNEQFF
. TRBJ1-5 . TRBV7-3 TGTGCCAGCAGCAAAATTACACAAAAAGGGTCTGGGGACGGCGGGCATAGCAATCAGTCCCAGCATTTT CASSKITQKGSGDGGHSNQSQHF
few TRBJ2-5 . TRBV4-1 TGCGCCAGCAGCCCCGACCGGGAGTCCCAGTACTTC CASSPDRESQYF
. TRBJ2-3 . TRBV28 TGTGCCAGCAGTTCGAGGAGGGCCACAGATACGCAGTATTTT CASSSRRATDTQYF
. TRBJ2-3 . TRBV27 TGTGCCAGCAGCCATCAGGGTAGCACAGATACGCAGTATTTT CASSHQGSTDTQYF
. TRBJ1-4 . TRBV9 TGTGCCAGCAGCCCTCAGGGGACCTCAACTAATGAAAAACTGTTTTTT CASSPQGTSTNEKLFF
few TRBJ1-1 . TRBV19 TGTGCCAGTAGTATCACTTCCGGGGCCACTGAAGCTTTCTTT CASSITSGATEAFF
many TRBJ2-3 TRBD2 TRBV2 TGTGCCAGCTTAGGACTAGCGGATCTTTTGGATACGCAGTATTTT CASLGLADLLDTQYF
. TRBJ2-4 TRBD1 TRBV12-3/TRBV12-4 TGTGCCAGCAGTGAAGACTGGACAGGCGGTCTAGCCAAAAACATTCAGTACTTC CASSEDWTGGLAKNIQYF
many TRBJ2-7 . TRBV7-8 TGTGCCAGCAGCTCACTCAGGACTACCTACGAGCAGTACTTC CASSSLRTTYEQYF
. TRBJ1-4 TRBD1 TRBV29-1 TGCAGCGTTGAAGACTCTGACAGGGATGATGAAAAACTGTTTTTT CSVEDSDRDDEKLFF
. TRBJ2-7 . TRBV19 TGTACCAGTAGTATATGGAGCGGGTCTTCCTACGAGCAGTACTTC CTSSIWSGSSYEQYF
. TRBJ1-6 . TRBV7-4 TGTGCCAGCAGACGACAGCACTTCGCCCTCCACTTT CASRRQHFALHF
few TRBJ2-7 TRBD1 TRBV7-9 TGTGCCAGCAGCGAAGGGGGCGCGGGCGAGCAGTACTTC CASSEGGAGEQYF
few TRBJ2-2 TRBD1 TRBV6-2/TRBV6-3 TGTGCCAGCAGTTACTCGATATACGACAGGGATTGGAACACCGGGGAGCTGTTTTTT CASSYSIYDRDWNTGELFF
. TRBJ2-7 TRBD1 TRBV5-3 TGTGCCAGCAGCTCAGACCGGGACAGGGGGCTCTACGAGCAGTACTTC CASSSDRDRGLYEQYF
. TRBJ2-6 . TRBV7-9 TGTGCCAGTCCCCGGCCGGGTTCAGGGGCCAACGTCCTGACTTTC CASPRPGSGANVLTF
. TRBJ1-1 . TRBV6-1 TGTGCCAGCACTGGGACTCTAAACACTGAAGCTTTCTTT CASTGTLNTEAFF
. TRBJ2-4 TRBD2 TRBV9 TGTGCCAGCACCGGACTAGCGGGGGGGCACATTCAGTACTTC CASTGLAGGHIQYF
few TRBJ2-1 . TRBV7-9 TGTGCCAGCAGCTTCAAATCCTGGAACTACAATGAGCAGTTCTTC CASSFKSWNYNEQFF
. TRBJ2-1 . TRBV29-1 TGCAGCGTTGTCGGGACTTTTTCGGATGAGCAGTTCTTC CSVVGTFSDEQFF
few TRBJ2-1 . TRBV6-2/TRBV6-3 TGTGCCAGCTCCCCCGGCGGGGAGTCCTACAATGAGCAGTTCTTC CASSPGGESYNEQFF
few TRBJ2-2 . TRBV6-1 TGTGCCAGCAGTTTACCGGCAGGGTTTACCGGGGAGCTGTTTTTT CASSLPAGFTGELFF
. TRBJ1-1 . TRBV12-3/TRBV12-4 TGTGCCAGCAGTTTAGCCATCGAAAACACTGAAGCTTTCTTT CASSLAIENTEAFF
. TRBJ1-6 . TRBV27 TGTGCCAGCAAACTCGGGGGCGATAATTCACCCCTCCACTTT CASKLGGDNSPLHF
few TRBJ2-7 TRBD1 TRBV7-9 TGTGCCAGCAGCTTAGTAGCGACAGGGGGCGACGAGCAGTACTTC CASSLVATGGDEQYF
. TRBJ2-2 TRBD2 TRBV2 TGTGTCGGCCTGCAAGCGGGGGGGGCGAACACCGGGGAGCTGTTTTTT CVGLQAGGANTGELFF
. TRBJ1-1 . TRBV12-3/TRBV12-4 TGTGCCAGTGATACAAGGGGGGTAAACACTGAAGCTTTCTTT CASDTRGVNTEAFF
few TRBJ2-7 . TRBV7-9 TGTGCCAGCAGGAAAGTTCCTGTGGGAAGCTCCTACGAGCAGTACTTC CASRKVPVGSSYEQYF
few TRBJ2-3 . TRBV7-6 TGTGCCAGCAGCTTGCTAGCAAGTGAAGATACGCAGTATTTT CASSLLASEDTQYF
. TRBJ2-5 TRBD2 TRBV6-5 TGTGCCAGCAGTTTGACTAGCGGGGAAAGGGAGACCCAGTACTTC CASSLTSGERETQYF